The 8 T cell receptor beta chains listed next were all sequenced from one sample in a study of Tregs in tolerant kidney transplant recipients. Sequencing was performed with immunoSEQ multiplex PCR; in TCRdb, only in-frame clones are kept and a portion is missing. This sample has about 56,000 clones, with around four fifths found just once. Sequencing input: CD4+ T cells from blood. The receptor source for this set is a human donor in good health.

This clone has a single count. V is TRBV23-1 and J is TRBJ1-2; TRBD1 might be the D (5 bases). TRBV23-1 is treated as an ORF (open reading frame) with a function not yet certain. The CDR3 is made up of 16 amino acids. V lost 0 bases to trimming and J lost 8 bases, with 19 bases between them. The DNA of the CDR3 is TGCGCCAGCAGTCAATCGGCGAATTGGGGGACCGAGGGCTACACCTTC. Residues: CASSQSANWGTEGYTF.

The chain has TRBV5-4 and TRBJ1-1, with D unclear. The CDR3 length is 15 residues. In germline, CDR1 is SGHNT, CDR2 YYREEE (reference sequence). V gave up 0 bases and J gave up 1 base, with 10 bases separating them. CDR3 nucleotides: TGTGCCAGCAGCTTGGCGGGTACGGGGAACACTGAAGCTTTCTTT. Translating gives CASSLAGTGNTEAFF.

This chain links TRBV19 with TRBJ1-1; D ambiguous. CDR3 length: 13 residues. V lost 0 bases, J lost 5 bases, and 7 bases lay in between. Germline V gene lookup returns CDR1 LNHDA and CDR2 SQIVND (reference sequence). This CDR3 reads CASSIEWGTEAFF. CDR3 coding DNA: TGTGCCAGTAGTATAGAATGGGGAACTGAAGCTTTCTTT.

The chain has TRBV6-5 and TRBJ1-4; tentative D call: TRBD1 (5 bases). Trimming stripped 5 bases from V and 4 bases from J, with 14 bases between. CDR1 is MNHEY, CDR2 SVGAGI, per germline. The length of the CDR3 is 15 residues. CDR3 loop: CASSMSGLGNEKLFF. The CDR3 DNA follows: TGTGCCAGCAGTATGTCGGGACTTGGTAATGAAAAACTGTTTTTT.

This chain connects TRBV7-9 to TRBJ1-5; D is unresolved. Germline V gene sequence: CDR1 SEHNR, CDR2 FQNEAQ (reference sequence). CDR3 length: 16 amino acids. Between the trimmed V and J ends, which lost 1 base and 2 bases, there was a span of 12 bases. The CDR3 spells CASSLGEGWGNQPQHF. The CDR3 DNA sequence: TGTGCCAGCAGCTTAGGAGAGGGTTGGGGCAATCAGCCCCAGCATTTT.

In DNA, the CDR3 is TGTGCCAGCAGCTTGGTTGGAGGGGGAACCTACGAGCAGTACTTC. This gives the protein CASSLVGGGTYEQYF. The chain couples TRBV5-4 to TRBJ2-7, with D perhaps given as TRBD1 or TRBD2 (6 bases each). This CDR3 comprises 15 residues. Trimming left V 0 bases short and J 2 bases short, with 12 bases between. Germline loops: CDR1 SGHNT, CDR2 YYREEE (reference sequence).

This chain links TRBV2 with TRBJ2-2; the D is unclear. CDR1 is SNHLY and CDR2 is FYNNEI in the germline V gene. The CDR3 is 13 amino acids. The V gene lost 3 bases and the J gene lost 6 bases, with 8 bases spanning the gap. This CDR3 is CASSDLGAGELFF. The CDR3 nucleotides are TGTGCCAGCAGTGACCTTGGGGCCGGGGAGCTGTTTTTT.

This chain joins TRBV7-8 and TRBJ1-2, with unresolved D. Trimming shortened V by 5 bases and J by 4 bases, and 23 bases separated the two germline ends. This CDR3 is 17 amino acids long. Germline assignment: CDR1 SGHVS and CDR2 FQNEAQ. Written as DNA, the CDR3 is TGTGCCAGCAGCGGAACCCTCCCCACACCGGGGATCTATGGCTACACCTTC. Its translation is CASSGTLPTPGIYGYTF.